The entry below describes one TCR beta chain. What it recognizes is unknown. Sorting that relied on CD45RO/CCR7/CD25/CD127/CD95/CD27 yielded CD4+ naive, central memory, regulatory and stem cell-like memory cells. This record belongs to a study of beta chain features in type 1 diabetes. Study observations and caveats: The influence of HLA type on TCRB rearrangement stayed undetermined. PCR might preferentially amplify shorter templates, equally in patients and controls. More deletions and fewer insertions at VDJ junctions were seen in type 1 diabetes patients.

V shed 5 bases and J shed 1 base, with 12 bases lying between them. CDR1 is SGHTA and CDR2 is FQGNSA in the germline V gene. The CDR3 sequence is 15 residues long. Investigators reverse transcribed all isolated RNA, so they sequenced expressed TCRB transcripts. Profiled with immunoSEQ multiplex PCR; TCRdb holds only in-frame clones, not every one. The repertoire holds around 500,000 clones, with roughly an eighth as singletons. The sequencing sample was made of naive CD4+ T cells from blood. This TCR came from a young woman in good health. The J gene is TRBJ1-3, the V gene TRBV7-2, with TRBD1 as a possible D gene (6 bases). This chain's CDR3 is CASSLYRVSGNTIYF. In DNA form, the CDR3 reads TGTGCCAGCAGCCTCTACAGGGTGTCTGGAAACACCATATATTTT.